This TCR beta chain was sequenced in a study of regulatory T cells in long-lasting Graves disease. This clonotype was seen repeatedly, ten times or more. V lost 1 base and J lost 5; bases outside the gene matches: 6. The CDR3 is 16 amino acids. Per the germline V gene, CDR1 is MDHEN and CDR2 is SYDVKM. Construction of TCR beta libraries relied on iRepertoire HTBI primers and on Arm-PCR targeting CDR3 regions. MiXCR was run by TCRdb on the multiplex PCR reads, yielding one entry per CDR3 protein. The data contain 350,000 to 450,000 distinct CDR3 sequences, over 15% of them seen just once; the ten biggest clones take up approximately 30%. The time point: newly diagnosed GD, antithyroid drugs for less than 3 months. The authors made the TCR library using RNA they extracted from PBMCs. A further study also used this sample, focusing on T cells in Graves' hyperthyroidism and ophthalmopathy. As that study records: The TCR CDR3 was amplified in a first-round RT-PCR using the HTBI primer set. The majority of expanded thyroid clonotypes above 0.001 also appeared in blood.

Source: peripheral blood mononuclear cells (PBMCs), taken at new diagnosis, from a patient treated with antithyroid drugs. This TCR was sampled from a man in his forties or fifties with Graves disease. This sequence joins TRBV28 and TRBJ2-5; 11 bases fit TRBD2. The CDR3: CASSLSVAGGQETQYF. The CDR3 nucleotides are TGTGCCAGCAGTTTATCGGTAGCGGGGGGGCAGGAGACCCAGTACTTC.